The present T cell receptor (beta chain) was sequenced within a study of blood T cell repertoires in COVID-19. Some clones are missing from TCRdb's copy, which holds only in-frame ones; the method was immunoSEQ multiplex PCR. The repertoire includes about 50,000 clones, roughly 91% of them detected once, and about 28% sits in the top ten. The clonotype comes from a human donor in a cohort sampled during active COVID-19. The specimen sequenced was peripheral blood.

CDR3: CAWSVRRRWSEKLFF. The CDR3 DNA follows: TGTGCCTGGAGTGTACGGAGACGGTGGAGTGAAAAACTGTTTTTT. V is TRBV30 and J is TRBJ1-4; no firm D call. Between the trimmed V and J ends, which lost 0 bases and 7 bases, there was a span of 15 bases. Per germline, CDR1 GTSNPN and CDR2 SVGIG (reference sequence). The CDR3 is 15 residues long.